This passage covers 18 T cell receptor beta chains from one sample sequenced in a study of cytomegalovirus exposure and HLA in healthy donors. Using immunoSEQ multiplex PCR, the repertoire was profiled, and TCRdb retains in-frame clones only, with some absent. The table lists under 85,000 clones, approximately 93% of them singletons. The sample consisted of PBMCs. These receptors all come from a woman aged 18-29 years in good health and CMV-seropositive.

V and J are TRBV5-6 and TRBJ2-1; 7 bases are shared with TRBD1. In germline, CDR1 is SGHDT, CDR2 YYEEEE. The CDR3 covers 14 residues. The V gene end was trimmed by 2 bases and the J gene end by 5 bases; junction bases not matched to a gene: 4. In DNA, the CDR3 is TGTGCCAGCAGCTTCGGGACAGCCCACAATGAGCAGTTCTTC. Translated: CASSFGTAHNEQFF.

This clone appeared once. The V call is TRBV5-1, the J call TRBJ1-1, with 7 bases identical to TRBD1. J gave up 1 base and V 4 bases, and 7 bases lay outside the gene matches. The length of the CDR3 is 15 residues. Germline V CDR1 and CDR2: SGHRS, YFSETQ. The CDR3 is CASSATSGGNTEAFF. The CDR3, as DNA: TGCGCCAGCAGCGCAACGTCAGGGGGGAACACTGAAGCTTTCTTT.

This rearrangement joins TRBV9 to TRBJ2-5; the D gene is possibly TRBD2 (6 bases). Trimming left V 1 base short and J 9 bases short, with 19 bases between. Germline-derived CDR1 and CDR2 are SGDLS and YYNGEE. This CDR3 has 15 residues. CDR3 sequence reads: CASSVTGLPYEAQYF. The DNA of the CDR3 is TGTGCCAGCAGCGTAACGGGACTGCCTTACGAGGCCCAGTACTTC. Using reference TRBV9 and TRBJ2-5 for the parts outside the CDR3, the full variable domain is DSGVTQTPKHLITATGQRVTLRCSPRSGDLSVYWYQQSLDQGLQFLIQYYNGEERAKGNILERFSAQQFPDLHSELNLSSLELGDSALYFCASSVTGLPYEAQYFGPGTRLLVL.

In its sample, this clone was seen once. The chain uses TRBV9 and TRBJ2-7; TRBD2 agrees at 8 bases. V gave up 5 bases and J gave up 5 bases; unmatched junction bases: 27. CDR3 length: 20 residues. The germline V gene has CDR1 SGDLS and CDR2 YYNGEE. The CDR3 loop is CASSVDRVVLLAGPRDEQYF. The CDR3 region has the DNA TGTGCCAGCAGTGTCGATCGAGTTGTGCTCTTAGCGGGGCCCCGTGACGAGCAGTACTTC. The whole variable domain, filled in from reference TRBV9 and TRBJ2-7, reads DSGVTQTPKHLITATGQRVTLRCSPRSGDLSVYWYQQSLDQGLQFLIQYYNGEERAKGNILERFSAQQFPDLHSELNLSSLELGDSALYFCASSVDRVVLLAGPRDEQYFGPGTRLTVT.

Here the CDR3 reads CASSSAHRENTEAFF. In DNA form, the CDR3 reads TGTGCCAGCAGCTCGGCGCACAGGGAAAACACTGAAGCTTTCTTT. The gene calls are TRBV11-3 and TRBJ1-1, with a tentative D call TRBD1 (6 bases). The germline V and J ends were trimmed by 4 bases and 2 bases, with 14 bases remaining between them. The V gene's germline CDR1 is SGHNT and CDR2 YENEEA. The CDR3 runs to 15 residues.

This chain joins TRBV9 and TRBJ1-2; 10 nucleotides align to TRBD1. There are 15 residues in the CDR3. Germline V gene lookup returns CDR1 SGDLS and CDR2 YYNGEE. Losses at the gene ends were 5 bases for V and 8 bases for J; bases not matched to a gene: 12. This CDR3 is CASSVSGTGDGGYTF. CDR3 bases: TGTGCCAGCAGTGTCTCCGGGACAGGGGACGGGGGCTACACCTTC.

The rearrangement joins TRBV29-1 to TRBJ2-7; no clear D gene. Trimming cost V 4 bases and J 1 base, with 5 bases left between them. The CDR3 is 11 amino acids. CDR1 is SQVTM, CDR2 ANQGSEA, per germline. The CDR3 sequence: CSVAISYEQYF. The DNA for the CDR3 is TGCAGCGTTGCCATTTCCTACGAGCAGTACTTC.

The chain links TRBV7-2 to TRBJ2-7; 7 bases are shared with TRBD2. CDR3 length equals 18 residues. Germline CDR1 and CDR2: SGHTA and FQGNSA. With 1 base clipped from V and 0 bases from J, the junction kept 12 bases outside the gene matches. This CDR3 is CASSLEVGGTLSSYEQYF. The DNA for the CDR3 is TGTGCCAGCAGCTTAGAAGTGGGGGGGACCCTGAGCTCCTACGAGCAGTACTTC.

The rearrangement links TRBV28 to TRBJ2-3; 13 positions agree with TRBD2. Germline V gene sequence: CDR1 MDHEN, CDR2 SYDVKM. V was pared by 1 base and J by 0 bases, with 10 bases of the junction left unmatched. The CDR3 has 20 amino acids. The CDR3: CASSLYGLAGDWRSTDTQYF. Written as DNA, the CDR3 is TGTGCCAGCAGTTTATACGGACTAGCGGGAGATTGGAGGAGCACAGATACGCAGTATTTT.

About this clone: The junction and the germline gene differ at one end; a read error may be behind it. This sample also contains other DNA sequences that code for the same CDR3. V is TRBV29-1 and J is TRBJ2-3; TRBD2 matches at 9 bases. The length of the CDR3 is 14 residues. Per germline, CDR1 SQVTM and CDR2 ANQGSEA. CDR3 bases: TGCAGCGTTGAAGAAGCGGGGGGTACAGATACACAGTATTTT. It specifies CSVEEAGGTDTQYF.

This chain uses TRBV6-1 with TRBJ2-2; D call uncertain. CDR1 MNHNS and CDR2 SASEGT come from the germline V gene. The V end was cut by 0 bases, the J end by 1 base, with 3 bases between. CDR3 length equals 14 residues. The CDR3 sequence is CASSEARNTGELFF. The CDR3 DNA sequence: TGTGCCAGCAGTGAAGCGAGGAACACCGGGGAGCTGTTTTTT.

The chain uses TRBV7-2 and TRBJ1-5; a weak D match, TRBD1 (5 bases). V dropped 3 bases and J dropped 6 bases, with 9 bases sitting between them. The germline V gene has CDR1 SGHTA and CDR2 FQGNSA. There are 13 residues in the CDR3. The CDR3 sequence: CASSFQGRQPQHF. The CDR3, as DNA: TGTGCCAGCAGCTTCCAGGGTCGTCAGCCCCAGCATTTT.

CDR3 protein: CASSTDRARAFF. The CDR3, as DNA: TGTGCCAGCAGCACAGACAGGGCGAGAGCTTTCTTT. The genes are TRBV11-3 and TRBJ1-1; 7 bases are shared with TRBD1. Germline V gene sequence: CDR1 SGHNT, CDR2 YENEEA. V trimming: 5 bases; J trimming: 10 bases; junction bases outside the gene matches: 7. The CDR3 loop spans 12 amino acids.

V usage is TRBV4-1 and J usage is TRBJ1-2; 8 bases align to TRBD1. The CDR3 length is 14 residues. CDR1 MGHRA and CDR2 YSYEKL come from the germline V gene. V lost 5 bases, J lost 4 bases, and 6 bases stayed unmatched. The CDR3 reads CASSSGGGAYGYTF. The CDR3 bases are TGCGCCAGCAGCTCAGGGGGCGGGGCCTATGGCTACACCTTC.

The CDR3 region is CASSQGRAGNTEAFF. CDR3 nucleotide sequence: TGCGCCAGCAGCCAAGGGAGGGCGGGGAACACTGAAGCTTTCTTT. J is TRBJ1-1 and V is TRBV4-3, with D uncertain. Germline V gives CDR1 LGHNA, CDR2 YSLEER. The CDR3 has 15 amino acids. Trimming removed 1 base at V and 1 base at J, with 10 bases between.

This clone was counted between two and nine times. The chain is built from TRBV30 and TRBJ1-1, with D hard to call. Germline V gene lookup returns CDR1 GTSNPN and CDR2 SVGIG (reference sequence). This CDR3 region has 12 residues. The V gene lost 3 bases and the J gene lost 5 bases, with 10 bases spanning the gap. CDR3 nucleotide sequence: TGTGCCTGGAGAATAGGAGAGACTGAAGCTTTCTTT. Translated: CAWRIGETEAFF. The full variable domain, its missing parts supplied by reference TRBV30 and TRBJ1-1, is SQTIHQWPATLVQPVGSPLSLECTVEGTSNPNLYWYRQAAGRGLQLLFYSVGIGQISSEVPQNLSASRPQDRQFILSSKKLLLSDSGFYLCAWRIGETEAFFGQGTRLTVV.

The rearrangement joins TRBV5-4 to TRBJ2-1, with 7 bases lining up with TRBD1. V trimming: 0 bases; J trimming: 6 bases; junction bases outside the gene matches: 6. This CDR3 is 15 amino acids long. Germline V gene data show CDR1 as SGHNT and CDR2 as YYREEE (reference sequence). DNA for the CDR3: TGTGCCAGCAGCTTGGGGTGGGACAGCACCAATGAGCAGTTCTTC. This encodes CASSLGWDSTNEQFF.

J is TRBJ1-2 and V is TRBV9; D is perhaps TRBD1 (5 bases). Germline V CDR1 and CDR2: SGDLS, YYNGEE. V lost 0 bases, J lost 1 base, and 10 bases lay in between. This CDR3 comprises 15 residues. The CDR3 loop is CASSVGAGYNYGYTF. The CDR3 DNA is TGTGCCAGCAGCGTAGGGGCAGGGTATAACTATGGCTACACCTTC.